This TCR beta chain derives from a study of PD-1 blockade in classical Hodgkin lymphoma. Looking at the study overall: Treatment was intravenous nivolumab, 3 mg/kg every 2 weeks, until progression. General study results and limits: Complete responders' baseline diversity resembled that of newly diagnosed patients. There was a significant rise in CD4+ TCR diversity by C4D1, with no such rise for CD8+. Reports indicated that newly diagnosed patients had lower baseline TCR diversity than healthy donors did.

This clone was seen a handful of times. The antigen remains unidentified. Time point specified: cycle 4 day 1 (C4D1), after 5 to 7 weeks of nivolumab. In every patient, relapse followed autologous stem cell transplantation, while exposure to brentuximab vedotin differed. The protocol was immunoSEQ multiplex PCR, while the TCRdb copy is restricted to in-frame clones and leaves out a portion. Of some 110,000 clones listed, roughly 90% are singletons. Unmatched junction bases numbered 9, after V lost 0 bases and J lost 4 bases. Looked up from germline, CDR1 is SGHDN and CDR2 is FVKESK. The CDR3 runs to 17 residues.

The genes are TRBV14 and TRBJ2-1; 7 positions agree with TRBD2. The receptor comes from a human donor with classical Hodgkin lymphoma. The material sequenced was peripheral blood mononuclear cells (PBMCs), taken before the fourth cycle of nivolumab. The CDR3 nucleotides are TGTGCCAGCAGCCAAGATCCAGGACCTAGCGGTTACAATGAGCAGTTCTTC. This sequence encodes CASSQDPGPSGYNEQFF.